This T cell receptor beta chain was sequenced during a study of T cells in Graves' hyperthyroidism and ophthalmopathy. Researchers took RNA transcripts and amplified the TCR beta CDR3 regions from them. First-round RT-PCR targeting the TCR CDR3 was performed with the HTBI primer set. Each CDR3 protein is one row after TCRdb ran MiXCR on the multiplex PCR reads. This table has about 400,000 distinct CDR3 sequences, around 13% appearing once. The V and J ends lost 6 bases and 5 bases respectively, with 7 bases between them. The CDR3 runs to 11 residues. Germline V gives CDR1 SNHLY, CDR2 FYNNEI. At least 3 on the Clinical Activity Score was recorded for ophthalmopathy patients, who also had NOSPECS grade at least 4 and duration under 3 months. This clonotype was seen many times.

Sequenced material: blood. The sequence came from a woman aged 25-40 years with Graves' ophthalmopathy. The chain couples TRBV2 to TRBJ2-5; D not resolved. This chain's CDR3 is CASRSWETQYF. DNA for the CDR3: TGTGCCAGCAGGAGCTGGGAGACCCAGTACTTC.